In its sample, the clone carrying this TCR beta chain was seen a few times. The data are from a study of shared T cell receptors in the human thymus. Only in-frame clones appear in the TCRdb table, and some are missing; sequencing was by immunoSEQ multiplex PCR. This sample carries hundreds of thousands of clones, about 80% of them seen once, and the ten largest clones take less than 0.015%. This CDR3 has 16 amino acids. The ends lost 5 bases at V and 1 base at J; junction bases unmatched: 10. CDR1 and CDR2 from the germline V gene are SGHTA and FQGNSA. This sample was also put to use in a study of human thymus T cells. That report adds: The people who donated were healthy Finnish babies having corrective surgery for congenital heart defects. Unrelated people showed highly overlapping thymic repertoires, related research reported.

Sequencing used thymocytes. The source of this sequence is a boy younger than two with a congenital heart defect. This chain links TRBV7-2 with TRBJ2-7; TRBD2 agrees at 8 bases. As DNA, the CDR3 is TGTGCCAGCAGCCTCGTGGGGATAGCGGGATCCTACGAGCAGTACTTC. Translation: CASSLVGIAGSYEQYF.